One and the same sample provided the 6 T cell receptor beta chains below, sequenced in a study of beta chain features in type 1 diabetes. Every isolated RNA sample was fully reverse transcribed, so sequencing captured expressed TCRB transcripts. Sequencing used immunoSEQ multiplex PCR; TCRdb keeps in-frame clones, though not all of them. The sample includes about 40,000 clones, around half seen only once; the top ten take around 0.78%. Sequenced: central memory CD4+ T cells from blood. These receptors originate from a woman between 18 and 29 years old in good health.

The chain links TRBV7-2 to TRBJ2-1, with 7 bases lining up with TRBD2. The CDR3 spans 15 residues. Germline V gene sequence: CDR1 SGHTA, CDR2 FQGNSA. J gave up 8 bases and V 2 bases, and 9 bases lay outside the gene matches. The chain's CDR3 is CASSLIAGEGHEQFF. The CDR3 DNA is TGTGCCAGCAGCTTAATAGCGGGCGAGGGGCATGAGCAGTTCTTC.

The count of this clone is one. The chain has TRBV23-1 and TRBJ2-2, with TRBD1 matching 9 bases. TRBV23-1 is an ORF, with its function uncertain. The CDR3 covers 17 residues. With 1 base clipped from V and 4 bases from J, the junction kept 7 bases outside the gene matches. Here the CDR3 reads CASSQYNTGGFTGELFF. As DNA, the CDR3 is TGCGCCAGCAGTCAATATAACACAGGGGGCTTCACCGGGGAGCTGTTTTTT.

V and J are TRBV2 and TRBJ1-1, with D possibly being TRBD1 (6 bases). In germline, CDR1 is SNHLY, CDR2 FYNNEI. V was cut by 4 bases and J by 1 base, with 7 bases left in between. The CDR3 runs 13 residues. The CDR3 is CASSVTGNTEAFF. DNA for the CDR3: TGTGCCAGCAGTGTGACAGGGAACACTGAAGCTTTCTTT.

The chain carries TRBV2 and TRBJ2-5, with D perhaps matching TRBD2 (5 bases). Germline CDR1 reads SNHLY; CDR2 reads FYNNEI. Between the trimmed V and J ends, which lost 7 bases and 4 bases, there was a span of 16 bases. The CDR3 length is 14 residues. Here the CDR3 reads CASISQRTSETQYF. In nucleotides, the CDR3 is TGTGCCAGCATTTCGCAAAGGACTTCAGAGACCCAGTACTTC. The full variable domain, completed using reference TRBV2 and TRBJ2-5, is EPEVTQTPSHQVTQMGQEVILRCVPISNHLYFYWYRQILGQKVEFLVSFYNNEISEKSEIFDDQFSVERPDGSNFTLKIRSTKLEDSAMYFCASISQRTSETQYFGPGTRLLVL.

This clone was observed a few times. This rearrangement joins TRBV6-5 to TRBJ1-1, with 7 bases identical to TRBD1. This CDR3 region has 13 residues. Germline loops: CDR1 MNHEY, CDR2 SVGAGI. V lost 6 bases to trimming and J lost 7 bases; unmatched junction nucleotides: 8. CDR3 bases: TGTGCCAGCAGGTACAACCGGGACAGTGAAGCTTTCTTT. It is translated as CASRYNRDSEAFF.

This clone was detected only once. The chain carries TRBV5-1 and TRBJ2-5; D gene uncertain. The CDR3 spans 14 residues. With 3 bases removed from V and 1 base from J, the gap between germline ends came to 10 bases. Per germline, CDR1 SGHRS and CDR2 YFSETQ. CDR3 residues: CASSSGPSQETQYF. CDR3 in DNA: TGCGCCAGCAGCTCGGGTCCCTCCCAAGAGACCCAGTACTTC.